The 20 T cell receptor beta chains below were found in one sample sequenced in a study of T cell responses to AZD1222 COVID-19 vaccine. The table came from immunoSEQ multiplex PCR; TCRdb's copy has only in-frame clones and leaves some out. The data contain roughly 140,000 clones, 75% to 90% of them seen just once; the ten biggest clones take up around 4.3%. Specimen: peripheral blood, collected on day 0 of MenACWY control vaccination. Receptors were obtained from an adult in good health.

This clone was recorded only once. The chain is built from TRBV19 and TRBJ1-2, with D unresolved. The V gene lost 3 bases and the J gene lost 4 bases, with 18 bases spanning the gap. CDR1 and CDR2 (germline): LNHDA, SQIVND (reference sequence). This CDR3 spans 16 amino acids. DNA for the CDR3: TGTGCCAGTAGTATTGACGGGTCAGGACCCCTCTATGGCTACACCTTC. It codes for CASSIDGSGPLYGYTF.

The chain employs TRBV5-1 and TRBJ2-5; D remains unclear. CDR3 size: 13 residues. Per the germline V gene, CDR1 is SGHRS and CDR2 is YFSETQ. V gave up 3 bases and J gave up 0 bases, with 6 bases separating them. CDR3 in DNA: TGCGCCAGCAGCTCTTGGGACCAAGAGACCCAGTACTTC. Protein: CASSSWDQETQYF.

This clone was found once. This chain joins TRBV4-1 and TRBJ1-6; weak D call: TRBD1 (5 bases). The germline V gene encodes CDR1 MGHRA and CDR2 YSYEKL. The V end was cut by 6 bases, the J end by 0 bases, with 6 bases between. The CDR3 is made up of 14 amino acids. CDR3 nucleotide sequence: TGCGCCAGCAGGGGGGACTCCTATAATTCACCCCTCCACTTT. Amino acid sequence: CASRGDSYNSPLHF.

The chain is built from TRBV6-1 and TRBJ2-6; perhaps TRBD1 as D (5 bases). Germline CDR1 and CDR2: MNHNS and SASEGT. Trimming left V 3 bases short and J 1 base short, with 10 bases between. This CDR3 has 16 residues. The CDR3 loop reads CASSEGSGSGANVLTF. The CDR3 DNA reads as TGTGCCAGCAGTGAGGGGTCAGGGTCTGGGGCCAACGTCCTGACTTTC.

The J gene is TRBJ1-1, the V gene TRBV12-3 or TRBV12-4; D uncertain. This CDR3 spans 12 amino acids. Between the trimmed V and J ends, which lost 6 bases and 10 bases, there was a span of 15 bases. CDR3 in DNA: TGTGCCAGCAGCTCAGAAGGTGCGACAGCTTTCTTT. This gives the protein CASSSEGATAFF.

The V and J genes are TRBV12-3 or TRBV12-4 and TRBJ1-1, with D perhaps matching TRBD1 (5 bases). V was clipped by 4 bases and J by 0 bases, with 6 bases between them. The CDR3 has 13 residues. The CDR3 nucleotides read TGTGCCAGCAGTTGGGGGATGAACACTGAAGCTTTCTTT. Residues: CASSWGMNTEAFF.

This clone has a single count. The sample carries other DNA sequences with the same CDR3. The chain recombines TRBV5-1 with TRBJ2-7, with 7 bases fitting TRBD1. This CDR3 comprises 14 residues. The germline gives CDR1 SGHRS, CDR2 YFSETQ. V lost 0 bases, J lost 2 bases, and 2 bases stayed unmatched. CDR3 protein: CASSLGQGAYEQYF. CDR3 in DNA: TGCGCCAGCAGCTTGGGGCAGGGGGCCTACGAGCAGTACTTC.

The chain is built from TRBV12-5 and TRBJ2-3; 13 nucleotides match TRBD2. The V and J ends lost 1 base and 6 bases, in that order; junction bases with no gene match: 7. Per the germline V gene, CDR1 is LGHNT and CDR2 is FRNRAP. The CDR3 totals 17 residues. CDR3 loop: CASGLEGLAGWRDTQYF. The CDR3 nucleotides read TGTGCTAGTGGTTTGGAGGGACTAGCGGGGTGGAGGGATACGCAGTATTTT.

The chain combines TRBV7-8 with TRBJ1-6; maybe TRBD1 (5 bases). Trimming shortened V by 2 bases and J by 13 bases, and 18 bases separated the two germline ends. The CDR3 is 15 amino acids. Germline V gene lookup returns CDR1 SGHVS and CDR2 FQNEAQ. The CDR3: CASSLKASVGAPLHF. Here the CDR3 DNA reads TGTGCCAGCAGCTTAAAGGCGTCCGTCGGGGCGCCCCTCCACTTT.

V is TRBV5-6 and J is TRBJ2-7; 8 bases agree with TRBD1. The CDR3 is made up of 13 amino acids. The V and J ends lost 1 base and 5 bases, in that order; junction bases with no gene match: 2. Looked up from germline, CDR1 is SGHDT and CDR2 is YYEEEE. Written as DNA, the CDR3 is TGTGCCAGCAGCTTGACAGGGGGACACGAGCAGTACTTC. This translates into CASSLTGGHEQYF.

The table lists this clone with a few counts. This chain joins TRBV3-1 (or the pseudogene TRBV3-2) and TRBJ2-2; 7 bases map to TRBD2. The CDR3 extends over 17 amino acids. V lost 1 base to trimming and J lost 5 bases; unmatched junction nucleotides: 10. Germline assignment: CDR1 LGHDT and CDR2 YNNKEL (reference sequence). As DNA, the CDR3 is TGTGCCAGCAGCCAAGTGGGAGGGAGCAGCTCTACCGGGGAGCTGTTTTTT. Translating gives CASSQVGGSSSTGELFF.

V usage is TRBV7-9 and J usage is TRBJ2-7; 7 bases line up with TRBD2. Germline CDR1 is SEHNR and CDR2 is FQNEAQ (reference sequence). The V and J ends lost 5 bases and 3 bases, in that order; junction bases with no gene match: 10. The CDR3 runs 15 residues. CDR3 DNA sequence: TGTGCCAGCAGCCCCCGGGAGGCGGCGGGCTACGAGCAGTACTTC. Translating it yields CASSPREAAGYEQYF.

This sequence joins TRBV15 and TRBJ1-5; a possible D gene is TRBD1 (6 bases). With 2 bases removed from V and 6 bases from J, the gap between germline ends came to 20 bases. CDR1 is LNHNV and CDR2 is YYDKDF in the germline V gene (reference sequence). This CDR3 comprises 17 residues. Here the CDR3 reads CATSRYPSGGRGQPQHF. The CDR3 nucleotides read TGTGCCACCAGCAGATATCCGAGCGGGGGGCGAGGTCAGCCCCAGCATTTT.

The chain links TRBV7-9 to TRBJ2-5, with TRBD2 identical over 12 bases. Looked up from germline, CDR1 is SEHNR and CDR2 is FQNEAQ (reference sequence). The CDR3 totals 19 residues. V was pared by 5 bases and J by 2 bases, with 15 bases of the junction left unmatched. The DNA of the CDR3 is TGTGCCAGCAGCAAAAGGGGGGGCCCCGGACTAGCGGGGCAAGAGACCCAGTACTTC. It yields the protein CASSKRGGPGLAGQETQYF.

The CDR3 DNA reads TGTGCCAGCAGCGTAGCGGGGACGTATGCTCGAGAGACCCAGTACTTC. Its translation is CASSVAGTYARETQYF. The chain employs TRBV9 and TRBJ2-5, with D tentatively TRBD1 or TRBD2 (5 bases each). V lost 0 bases and J 4 bases, leaving 16 bases between the germline ends. The CDR3 is 16 residues long. From germline, CDR1 is SGDLS and CDR2 YYNGEE.

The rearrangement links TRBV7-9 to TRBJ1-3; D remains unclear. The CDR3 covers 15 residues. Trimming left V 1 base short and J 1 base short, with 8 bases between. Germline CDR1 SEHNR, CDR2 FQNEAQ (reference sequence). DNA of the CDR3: TGTGCCAGCAGCTTAGGCGGGATGTCTGGAAACACCATATATTTT. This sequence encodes CASSLGGMSGNTIYF. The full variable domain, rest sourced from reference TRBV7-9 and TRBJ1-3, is DTGVSQNPRHKITKRGQNVTFRCDPISEHNRLYWYRQTLGQGPEFLTYFQNEAQLEKSRLLSDRFSAERPKGSFSTLEIQRTEQGDSAMYLCASSLGGMSGNTIYFGEGSWLTVV.

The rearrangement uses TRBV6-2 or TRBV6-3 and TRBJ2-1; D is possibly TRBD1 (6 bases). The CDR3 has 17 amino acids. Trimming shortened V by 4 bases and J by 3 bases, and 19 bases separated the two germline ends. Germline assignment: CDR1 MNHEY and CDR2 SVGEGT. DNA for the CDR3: TGTGCCAGCAGTTCCCCCTTGGGACAAGACATCTACAATGAGCAGTTCTTC. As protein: CASSSPLGQDIYNEQFF.

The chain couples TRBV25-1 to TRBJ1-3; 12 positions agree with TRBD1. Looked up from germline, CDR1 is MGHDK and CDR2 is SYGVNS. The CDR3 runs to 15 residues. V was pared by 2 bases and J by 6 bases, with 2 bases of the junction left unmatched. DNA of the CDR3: TGTGCCAGCAGTGAAGGGACAGGGGGCAAAAACACCATATATTTT. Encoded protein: CASSEGTGGKNTIYF.

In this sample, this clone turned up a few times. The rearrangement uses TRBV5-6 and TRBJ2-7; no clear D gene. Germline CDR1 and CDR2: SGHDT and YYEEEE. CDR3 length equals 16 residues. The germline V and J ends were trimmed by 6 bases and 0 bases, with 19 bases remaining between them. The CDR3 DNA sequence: TGTGCCAGCACGAGCTACGGCGGCAAGAGCTCCTACGAGCAGTACGTC. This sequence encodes CASTSYGGKSSYEQYV.

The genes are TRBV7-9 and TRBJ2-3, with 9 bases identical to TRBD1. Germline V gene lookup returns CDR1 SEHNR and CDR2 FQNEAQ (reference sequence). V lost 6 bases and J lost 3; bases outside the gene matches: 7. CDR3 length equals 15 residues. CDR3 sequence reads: CASRPTGGGTDTQYF. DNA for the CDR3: TGTGCCAGCAGACCAACAGGGGGCGGGACAGATACGCAGTATTTT.